These T cell receptor beta chains were read from a single sample in a study of T cell repertoires in cytomegalovirus infection. These receptors' antigens are unknown. TCRdb used MiXCR to reprocess the reads, holding one entry per CDR3 protein. The data contain roughly 80,000 distinct CDR3 sequences, roughly 25% of them singletons. Source: CD8+ T cells from cultured PBMCs, taken from culture after CMV antigen stimulation. The receptors here all came from a human donor in good health (CMV status not recorded). Some clones in this sample may be carry-over from other donors' samples. CDR3s include the opening cysteine and the closing phenylalanine or tryptophan. Expanded clones get a size class; other rows say once, few or many, or leave the size out.

clone_size v_call cdr3_aa
few TRBV25-1 CASSGVTSGDRTDTQYF
- TRBV15 CATRKTATYTDTQYF
many TRBV7-8 CASSYGRTGSNQPQHF
many TRBV7-9 CASSPVGVEGTEAFF
- TRBV11-2 CASNHRASGTSDEQFF
- TRBV19 CASRSQVLTSTDTQYF
- TRBV9 CASRSRGTYGYTF
- TRBV10-3 CAISESGEEAFF
many TRBV7-2 CASSLSEASGRLQNEQFF
- TRBV9 CASSVAVGNEQFF
- TRBV5-5 CASSFSGYEQYF
- TRBV5-4 CASSFQGGTSYEQYF
- TRBV13 CASSLDRAGGRHEQYF
many TRBV6-1 CASGTGNTEAFF
- TRBV20-1 CSAMKREVYEQYF
many TRBV19 CASIPSTGVGGVNQPQHF
many TRBV4-3 CASSQDFGREAKSPGELFF
- TRBV7-9 CASSSVTRAAYGYTF
- TRBV6-4 CASSEASGGLIQYSYEQYF
- TRBV14 CASSQEGRGYGYTF
- TRBV27 CASSPGAGNAGNTIYF
few TRBV20-1 CSARGTGYEQYF
few TRBV4-3 CASSLESTSVEQYF
- TRBV9 CASSLQLAGENNEQFF
- TRBV19 CASSPGTGIQPQHF
- TRBV6-1 CATGDRTLNTEAFF
- TRBV3-1 CASSLNTGRNTEAFF
few TRBV5-6 CASRNPGQKEAFF
- TRBV27 CASSLGGLEQYF
- TRBV4-3 CASSQSGNTEAFF
many TRBV12-3/TRBV12-4 CASSPRDRTGTDTQYF
- TRBV5-1 CASSWTSGGAAREQFF
- TRBV12-3/TRBV12-4 CASSRTGRNQPQHF
many TRBV6-1 CASGHLGSYEQYF
- TRBV9 CASSVAGRPYNEQFF
- TRBV7-3 CASSNGSRGASYGYTF
few TRBV9 CASSVSGDTQYF
- TRBV9 CASSATSGRAGTGELFF
few TRBV4-1 CASSQDEGQPQSQYF
- TRBV20-1 CSAREQVQETQYF
few TRBV27 CASSLWGQGGGEQYF
- TRBV30 CAWSVGTAGDEQFF
few TRBV6-2/TRBV6-3 CASSATGKEQYF
few TRBV27 CASSFLAGEPETQYF
- TRBV27 CASSLMGDTQYF
few TRBV24-1 CATSDPGQGIHEQYF
- TRBV28 CASSLYTGGGGKLFF
- TRBV28 CASRIQGSSYGYTF
many TRBV6-1 CASGTLLGGFGGTFF
many TRBV11-2 CASSLEGTVTDTQYF
- TRBV7-3 CASSLAGTEQFF
- TRBV12-3/TRBV12-4 CASSSGTGGEQYF
- TRBV7-3 CASSLGLELEQFF
few TRBV27 CASSPPGGAGQPQHF
few TRBV2 CASSVGGSAKNIQYF
- TRBV9 CASSLEAGGRTDTQYF
many TRBV27 CASSLSGEQYF